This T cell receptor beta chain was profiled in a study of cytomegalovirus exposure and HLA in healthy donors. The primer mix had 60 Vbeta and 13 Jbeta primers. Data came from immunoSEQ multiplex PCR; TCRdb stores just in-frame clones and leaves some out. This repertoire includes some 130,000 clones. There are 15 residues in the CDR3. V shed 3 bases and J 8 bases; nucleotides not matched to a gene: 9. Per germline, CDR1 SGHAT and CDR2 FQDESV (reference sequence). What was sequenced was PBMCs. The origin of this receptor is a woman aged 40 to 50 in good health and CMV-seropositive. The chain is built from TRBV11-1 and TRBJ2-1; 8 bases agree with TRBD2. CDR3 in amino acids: CASSLGPGTSDEQFF. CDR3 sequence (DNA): TGTGCCAGCAGCTTGGGCCCCGGGACTAGTGATGAGCAGTTCTTC.